This T cell receptor (beta chain) was recorded in a study of blood T cell repertoires in COVID-19. Study-wide background: Sources were T cells, B-cell-depleted T cells, or PBMCs; the material itself was cDNA or gDNA.

Trimming stripped 0 bases from V and 16 bases from J, with 16 bases between. Looked up from germline, CDR1 is MNHEY and CDR2 is SVGAGI. CDR3 length: 13 amino acids. The Seattle patients joined while their infection was active and were tracked longitudinally afterward. Authors' methods: Researchers report that nucleated cell counts were estimated from reference gene primer amplification. Profiling relied on immunoSEQ multiplex PCR, and the TCRdb table lists in-frame clones only, not all of them. The V and J calls and the clone size are those of that table, but D and trimming were determined from the DNA. The sample lists approximately 70,000 clones, around four fifths occurring once.

The rearrangement joins TRBV6-5 to TRBJ2-1; tentative D call: TRBD2 (7 bases). Specimen: peripheral blood. The TCR sequence derives from a man in his sixties with COVID-19, enrolled during active disease. Here the CDR3 reads CASSYSGRGITFF. CDR3 sequence (DNA): TGTGCCAGCAGTTACTCGGGGAGGGGGATAACATTCTTC.